This T cell receptor delta chain was identified in a study of gamma-delta chains in newborns, infants, children. Study at large: Microbial exposure reportedly drives polyclonal innate γδ T cell expansion after birth.

This clone was picked up many times. This CDR3 is 16 amino acids long. V was trimmed by 3 bases and J by 0 bases, leaving 8 bases between them. CDR1 is GEAIGNYY, CDR2 EKD, per germline. TCRdb repeated clone calling on the reads with CATT. The table lists about 8,500 delta-chain clones, roughly 3.5% of them singletons, with roughly 17% in the top ten. The sample comprised blood. The gene calls are TRDV2 and TRDJ3; D is uncertain. The TCR comes from a child who was a newborn, infant or young child, either healthy, febrile or measles-vaccinated (not recorded which). CDR3 residues: CACDGVTSWDTRQMFF. The CDR3 region has the DNA TGTGCCTGTGACGGGGTCACCTCCTGGGACACCCGACAGATGTTTTTC.